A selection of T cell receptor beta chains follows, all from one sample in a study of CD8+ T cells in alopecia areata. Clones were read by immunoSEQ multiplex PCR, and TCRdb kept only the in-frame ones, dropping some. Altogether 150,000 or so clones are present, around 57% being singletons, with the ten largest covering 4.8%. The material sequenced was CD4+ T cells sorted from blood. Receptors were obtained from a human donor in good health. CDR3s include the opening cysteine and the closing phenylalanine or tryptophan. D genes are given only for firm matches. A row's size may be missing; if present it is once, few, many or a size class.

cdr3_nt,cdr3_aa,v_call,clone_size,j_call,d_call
TGTGCCAGCAGCCAGGACAGGATCACAGATACGCAGTATTTT,CASSQDRITDTQYF,TRBV4-2,-,TRBJ2-3,TRBD1
TGTGCCAGTAGTGCGGCGGGGCCCGGTTTCAGTGGGGCCAACGTCCTGACTTTC,CASSAAGPGFSGANVLTF,TRBV19,-,TRBJ2-6,-
TGTGCCAGCAGGAAGGGACAGTTCGCCTACGAGCAGTACTTC,CASRKGQFAYEQYF,TRBV5-6,-,TRBJ2-7,TRBD1
TGCGCCAGCAGGGTTAAGGGACAGGGTGTTAATGAGCAGTTCTTC,CASRVKGQGVNEQFF,TRBV5-1,-,TRBJ2-1,TRBD1
TGTGCCAGCAGTTACAGGGGACTGGGACAGCAAGAGACCCAGTACTTC,CASSYRGLGQQETQYF,TRBV6-5,-,TRBJ2-5,-
TGCAGCGGACTAATAAGGGCAATCGGATCCTACGAGCAGTACTTC,CSGLIRAIGSYEQYF,TRBV29-1,few,TRBJ2-7,-
TGCAGCGTTGTACGGGGTACCTACGAGCAGTACTTC,CSVVRGTYEQYF,TRBV29-1,-,TRBJ2-7,-
TGTGCCAGCAGCGTAGCTCCAGCTCAAGAGACCCAGTACTTC,CASSVAPAQETQYF,TRBV9,-,TRBJ2-5,-
TGTGCCAGCAGTCCAGATCAATCGGGAACCGATGAGCAGTTCTTC,CASSPDQSGTDEQFF,TRBV11-1,many,TRBJ2-1,-
TGCAGCGTTGAGCGGTCAATGGGGAATGAGCAGTTCTTC,CSVERSMGNEQFF,TRBV29-1,few,TRBJ2-1,-
TGCAGCGTTGATGAAGTCTCAGGGTCAGATACGCAGTATTTT,CSVDEVSGSDTQYF,TRBV29-1,-,TRBJ2-3,-
TGCGCCAGCAGCATGGGGGACGGTACCTACGAGCAGTACTTC,CASSMGDGTYEQYF,TRBV5-1,few,TRBJ2-7,-
TGTGCCAGCAGAGCCGTGCTAGCGGGAGGGCCAAATGAGCAGTTCTTC,CASRAVLAGGPNEQFF,TRBV2,-,TRBJ2-1,TRBD2
TGTGCCAGCAATCGGGGGACCATGAATGAGCAGTTCTTC,CASNRGTMNEQFF,TRBV28,few,TRBJ2-1,-
TGCGCCAGCAGCTTGGGTCAGGACGCCGGGGAGCTGTTTTTT,CASSLGQDAGELFF,TRBV5-1,-,TRBJ2-2,-
TGTGCCAGCAGTCCGGGACAGGGGATGGGATATAGCAATCAGCCCCAGCATTTT,CASSPGQGMGYSNQPQHF,TRBV27,few,TRBJ1-5,TRBD1
TGTGCCAGCAGCCGGTCTCCTGCGAGTCAGCCCCAGCATTTT,CASSRSPASQPQHF,TRBV14,-,TRBJ1-5,-
TGTGCCACCAGCCCCGCGGCACAAGAGACCCAGTACTTC,CATSPAAQETQYF,TRBV15,-,TRBJ2-5,-
TGCAGCGTCCCCGGGAACGGACAGGGGCGAAGGGAGCAGTACTTC,CSVPGNGQGRREQYF,TRBV29-1,-,TRBJ2-7,TRBD1
TGTGCCTGGGCCGAGGACCAAGAGACCCAGTACTTC,CAWAEDQETQYF,TRBV30,-,TRBJ2-5,-
TGCAGCGTTGCACAGACCGGAGAGCAGTACTTC,CSVAQTGEQYF,TRBV29-1,-,TRBJ2-7,-
TGTGCCTGGAGCGGTAGCGGGAGGAGCACAGATACGCAGTATTTT,CAWSGSGRSTDTQYF,TRBV30,-,TRBJ2-3,TRBD2
TGTGCCAGCAGTTATCGCAGGGTCTTGGATTCCACTGAAGCTTTCTTT,CASSYRRVLDSTEAFF,TRBV6-5,-,TRBJ1-1,-
TGTGCCAGCAGTTTAAGACGCTCCGCTGGGGCCAACGTCCTGACTTTC,CASSLRRSAGANVLTF,TRBV27,-,TRBJ2-6,-
TGTGCCAGCAGTGGGGCTAGCGGGATACAGGCCCAGTACTTC,CASSGASGIQAQYF,TRBV2,-,TRBJ2-5,TRBD2
TGTGCCAGCAGTGAATCAGGGGCCTTTGGGGAAAAACTGTTTTTT,CASSESGAFGEKLFF,TRBV25-1,-,TRBJ1-4,-
TGCAGCGTTGATGGACGACACAATGAGCAGTTCTTC,CSVDGRHNEQFF,TRBV29-1,-,TRBJ2-1,-
TGTGCCAGCAGCCAAGATCTGTCGATCTCGTGGGGCTACACCTTC,CASSQDLSISWGYTF,TRBV4-2,few,TRBJ1-2,-
TGTGCCAGCAGTCGGATCTCACCCTATGGCTACACCTTC,CASSRISPYGYTF,TRBV28,-,TRBJ1-2,-
TGTGCCAGCGCGGTGGGTTCCAGGCAGTTCTTC,CASAVGSRQFF,TRBV5-6,-,TRBJ2-1,-
TGTGCCATCAGTGATCATGGGGGTTCCGAGCAGTACTTC,CAISDHGGSEQYF,TRBV10-3,few,TRBJ2-7,-
TGTGCCAGCAGCTTGGAACAGGGGAACATTCAGTACTTC,CASSLEQGNIQYF,TRBV5-4,few,TRBJ2-4,TRBD1
TGCAGCGCCCTGACAGCGACCTACGAGCAGTACTTC,CSALTATYEQYF,TRBV29-1,few,TRBJ2-7,-
TGTGCCAGCACCCAACCCCTCTCTGGGAGCTCCTACAATGAGCAGTTCTTC,CASTQPLSGSSYNEQFF,TRBV28,-,TRBJ2-1,-
TGTGCCAGTAGTCCCTTTGGGGACAGGGGCCCGAACCGCGAAAAACTGTTTTTT,CASSPFGDRGPNREKLFF,TRBV19,few,TRBJ1-4,TRBD1
TGCAGCGCCGCCGGGACAGGAACAGATACGCAGTATTTT,CSAAGTGTDTQYF,TRBV29-1,few,TRBJ2-3,TRBD1
TGCAGCGTTGAGGGAGGGAGACGCTACACCTTC,CSVEGGRRYTF,TRBV29-1,-,TRBJ1-2,-
TGCAGCGTTGTCGGGGCGGCGATGAACACTGAAGCTTTCTTT,CSVVGAAMNTEAFF,TRBV29-1,few,TRBJ1-1,-
TGTGCCAGCAGTACTCTCTTTAGCGGCCGTGAGCAGTTCTTC,CASSTLFSGREQFF,TRBV27,few,TRBJ2-1,-
TGCAGCGTTGTCGAGGGGGGTAACGAGCAGTACTTC,CSVVEGGNEQYF,TRBV29-1,-,TRBJ2-7,-
TGCAGCGCTACAGACAGCTCCTACGAGCAGTACTTC,CSATDSSYEQYF,TRBV29-1,-,TRBJ2-7,-
TGTGCCAGTAGCATTAGCGTCGATGAGCAGTTCTTC,CASSISVDEQFF,TRBV19,-,TRBJ2-1,-
TGTGCCAGCGGGGGTGGACAGGGGGCAAGGGAGACCCAGTACTTC,CASGGGQGARETQYF,TRBV6-5,-,TRBJ2-5,TRBD1
TGTGCCAGCAGTGACCTAGCTACTCGGGTAGATACGCAGTATTTT,CASSDLATRVDTQYF,TRBV25-1,-,TRBJ2-3,-
TGTGCCAGCAGTTACACAGTCCATTCCACAGATACGCAGTATTTT,CASSYTVHSTDTQYF,TRBV6-5,-,TRBJ2-3,-
TGCGCCAGCAGTCGACTAGCGGGAAGAGTCCACGAGCAGTACTTC,CASSRLAGRVHEQYF,TRBV4-1,-,TRBJ2-7,TRBD2